A selection of T cell receptor beta chains follows, all from one sample in a study of blood T cells in healthy people across ages. Each CDR3 protein is one row after TCRdb ran MiXCR on the 5' RACE reads. The sample has hundreds of thousands of distinct CDR3 sequences, around 45% seen once. The sample taken for sequencing was blood. The receptors were sampled from a man in his sixties in good health. Both conserved end residues are part of each CDR3. Fields, in order: J gene, V gene, clone size, D gene, CDR3 protein. D genes are given only for firm matches. Clone size is stated in some rows and not others, as once, few, many or a class when expanded.

TRBJ2-4	TRBV7-2	NA	NA	CASSLAGGGRNMQYF
TRBJ1-2	TRBV7-2	few	TRBD1	CASGGTGGEYGYTF
TRBJ2-6	TRBV11-2	NA	NA	CASMDGANVLTF
TRBJ1-5	TRBV20-1	NA	NA	CSARVGTDSNQPQHF
TRBJ2-3	TRBV20-1	NA	NA	CSARWTAATQYF
TRBJ2-3	TRBV15	NA	TRBD2	CATSRDRTSDSTDTQYF
TRBJ1-2	TRBV15	NA	NA	CATSRDHPGRNYGYTF
TRBJ2-4	TRBV5-1	NA	NA	CASSLGVFSGAAAKNIQYF
TRBJ2-1	TRBV20-1	few	TRBD1	CSAIDRGHYNEQFF
TRBJ2-1	TRBV6-2/TRBV6-3	few	TRBD2	CASTPDGGEYNEQFF
TRBJ2-1	TRBV7-7	NA	NA	CASSLDPTYSHNEQFF
TRBJ2-4	TRBV7-9	NA	NA	CASRQQGEGPIQYF
TRBJ2-1	TRBV20-1	NA	TRBD2	CSASQRGRGEQFF
TRBJ1-5	TRBV30	NA	NA	CAWRGSLGNQPQHF
TRBJ2-1	TRBV29-1	NA	TRBD1	CSVEGGTANNEQFF
TRBJ2-1	TRBV4-2	NA	NA	CASSQDSQGFYNEQFF
TRBJ1-1	TRBV6-5	NA	NA	CASTARASARTEAFF
TRBJ2-1	TRBV29-1	NA	NA	CSVEDRGSYNEQFF
TRBJ2-3	TRBV7-9	few	TRBD1	CASSLTGGGTDTQYF
TRBJ2-3	TRBV3-1	few	TRBD1	CASSLGTVEDTQYF
TRBJ2-3	TRBV6-6	NA	NA	CASLQGDTQYF
TRBJ1-5	TRBV7-2	NA	TRBD1	CASSLETGDNQPQHF
TRBJ2-2	TRBV12-3/TRBV12-4	NA	NA	CASRTLHTGELFF
TRBJ1-6	TRBV20-1	NA	TRBD1	CSAGSRGDNSPLHF
TRBJ1-2	TRBV21-1	few	NA	CASSSLRTERGYGYTF
TRBJ1-2	TRBV7-9	few	TRBD1	CASSLTGQVNYGYTF
TRBJ2-3	TRBV2	NA	TRBD1	CASGRTGLTDTQYF
TRBJ2-1	TRBV28	NA	NA	CASSFWAGAAESSYNEQFF
TRBJ1-1	TRBV28	NA	TRBD1	CASSFGWGGQMNTEAFF
TRBJ1-1	TRBV10-1	many	NA	CASSVGNTEAFF
TRBJ1-2	TRBV5-1	NA	TRBD1	CASRDTGGGGYGYTF
TRBJ2-3	TRBV9	NA	NA	CASSVEPQFLQDTQYF
TRBJ2-1	TRBV14	once	TRBD2	CASSQDLGGGPSYNAQFF
TRBJ1-6	TRBV6-2/TRBV6-3	many	TRBD1	CASSTGTGNSPLHF
TRBJ2-7	TRBV12-5	few	NA	CASSSTSEQYF
TRBJ1-4	TRBV7-2	NA	TRBD1	CASSLGGGRGQEKLFF
TRBJ2-7	TRBV18	NA	NA	CASSGMWEQYF
TRBJ2-5	TRBV30	NA	TRBD1	CAWSIGTGQGTQYF
TRBJ2-7	TRBV7-8	few	TRBD1	CASSYDRAFEQYF
TRBJ1-1	TRBV29-1	once	NA	CSVQGFTEAFF
TRBJ1-2	TRBV6-2/TRBV6-3	NA	NA	CASNTPGAVGKGYTF
TRBJ2-2	TRBV20-1	NA	NA	CSARQRGGAANTGELFF
TRBJ1-6	TRBV9	NA	NA	CASSPTGMSANSPLHF
TRBJ1-4	TRBV16	NA	NA	CASSQAGPTNEKLFF
TRBJ2-7	TRBV30	few	NA	CAWMADSYEQYF
TRBJ1-2	TRBV3-1	NA	NA	CASSPGASHGYTF
TRBJ2-1	TRBV18	NA	TRBD1	CASSPQKGQGETQFF
TRBJ2-7	TRBV2	few	TRBD1	CASSVNDRGPSYEQYF
TRBJ1-6	TRBV18	NA	NA	CASSPPGLRLDSPLHF
TRBJ2-3	TRBV4-3	few	TRBD1	CASSQGPGQSTDTQYF
NA	TRBV5-4	NA	NA	CASSPNRVEQYF
TRBJ1-1	TRBV7-2	NA	NA	CASSFLRNTEAFF
TRBJ1-5	TRBV20-1	NA	NA	CSAAAPSNQPQHF
TRBJ1-2	TRBV29-1	few	NA	CSVESPEGPRNYGYTF
TRBJ1-2	TRBV7-2	few	TRBD1	CASSLVSGQGYGYTF
TRBJ1-5	TRBV9	NA	TRBD1	CASSVETGQGRFYSNQPQHF
TRBJ1-2	TRBV6-1	NA	NA	CASSETRSLSYTF
NA	TRBV7-2	NA	TRBD1	CASGLGQGVYEQYF
TRBJ2-5	TRBV5-1	many	NA	CASSIATQETQYF
TRBJ2-5	TRBV7-9	NA	TRBD1	CASSQEGQGARETQYF